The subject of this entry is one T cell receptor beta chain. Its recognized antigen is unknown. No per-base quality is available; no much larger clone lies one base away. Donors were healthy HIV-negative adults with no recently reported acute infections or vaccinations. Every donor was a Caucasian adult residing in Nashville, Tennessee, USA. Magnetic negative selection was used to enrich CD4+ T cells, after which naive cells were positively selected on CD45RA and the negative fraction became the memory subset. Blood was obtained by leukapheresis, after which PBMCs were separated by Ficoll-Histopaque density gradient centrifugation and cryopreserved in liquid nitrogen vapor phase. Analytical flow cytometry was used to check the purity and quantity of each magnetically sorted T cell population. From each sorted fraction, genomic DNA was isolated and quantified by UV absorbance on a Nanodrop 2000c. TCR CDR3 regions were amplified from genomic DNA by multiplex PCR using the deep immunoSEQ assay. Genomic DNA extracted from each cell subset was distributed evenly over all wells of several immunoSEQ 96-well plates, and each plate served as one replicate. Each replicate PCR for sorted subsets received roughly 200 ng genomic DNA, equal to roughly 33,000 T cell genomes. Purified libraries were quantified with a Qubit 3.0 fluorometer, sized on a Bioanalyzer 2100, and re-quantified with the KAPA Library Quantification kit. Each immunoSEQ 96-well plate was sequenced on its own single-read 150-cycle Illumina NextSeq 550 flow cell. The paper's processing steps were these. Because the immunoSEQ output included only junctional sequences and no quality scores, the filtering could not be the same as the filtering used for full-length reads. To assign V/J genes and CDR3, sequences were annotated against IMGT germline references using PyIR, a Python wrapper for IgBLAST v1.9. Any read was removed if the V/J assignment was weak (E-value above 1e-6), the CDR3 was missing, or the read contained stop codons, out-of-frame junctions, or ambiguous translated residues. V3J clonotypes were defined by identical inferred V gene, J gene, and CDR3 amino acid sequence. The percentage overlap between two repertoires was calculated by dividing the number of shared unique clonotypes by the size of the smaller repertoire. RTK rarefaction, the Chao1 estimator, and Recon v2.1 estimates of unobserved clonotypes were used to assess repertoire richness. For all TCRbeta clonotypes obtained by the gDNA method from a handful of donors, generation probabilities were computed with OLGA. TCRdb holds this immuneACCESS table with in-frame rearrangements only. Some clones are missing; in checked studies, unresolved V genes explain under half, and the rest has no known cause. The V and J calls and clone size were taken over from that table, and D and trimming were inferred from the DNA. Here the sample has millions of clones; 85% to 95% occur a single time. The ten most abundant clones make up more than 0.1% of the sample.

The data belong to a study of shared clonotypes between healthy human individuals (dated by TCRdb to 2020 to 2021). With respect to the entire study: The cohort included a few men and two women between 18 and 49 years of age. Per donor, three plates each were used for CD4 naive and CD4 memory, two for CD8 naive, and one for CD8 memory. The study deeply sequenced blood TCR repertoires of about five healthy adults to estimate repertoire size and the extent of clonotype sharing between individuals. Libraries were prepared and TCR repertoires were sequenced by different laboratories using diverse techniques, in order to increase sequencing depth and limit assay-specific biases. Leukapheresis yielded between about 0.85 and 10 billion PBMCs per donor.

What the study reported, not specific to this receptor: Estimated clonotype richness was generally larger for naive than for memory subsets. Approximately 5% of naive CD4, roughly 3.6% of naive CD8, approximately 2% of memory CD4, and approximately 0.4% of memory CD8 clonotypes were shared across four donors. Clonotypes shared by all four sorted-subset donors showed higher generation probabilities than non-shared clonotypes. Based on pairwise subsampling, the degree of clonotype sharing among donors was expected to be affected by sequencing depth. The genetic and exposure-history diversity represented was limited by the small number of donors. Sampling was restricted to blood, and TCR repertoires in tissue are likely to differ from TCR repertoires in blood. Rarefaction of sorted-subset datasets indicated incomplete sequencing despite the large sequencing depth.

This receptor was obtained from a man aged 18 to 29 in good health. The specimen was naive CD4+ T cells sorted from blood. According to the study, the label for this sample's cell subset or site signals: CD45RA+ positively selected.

At the DNA level, the sequence is TGTGCCAGCAGCTTAGAGGTTTCATTGGCGCCGGTAAGTAATGAGCAGTTCTTC. It specifies CASSLEVSLAPVSNEQFF. The V and J segments used are TRBV11-3 and TRBJ2-1; the D gene identity is not certain. There are 18 amino acids in the CDR3, from cysteine to phenylalanine inclusive. Just the 54-base CDR3 DNA is kept, in frame starting at base 1. CDR1 and CDR2 are drawn from the germline V gene: SGHNT, YENEEA. Trimming removed 0 bases from V and 7 bases from J, leaving 22 bases between the germline ends.